Below, 21 T cell receptor beta chains from the same sample are listed, as sequenced in a study of blood T cell repertoires in COVID-19. Clones were read by immunoSEQ multiplex PCR, and TCRdb kept only the in-frame ones, dropping some. The sample has about 180,000 clones; approximately 88% are singletons. The sample taken for sequencing was peripheral blood. The source is a woman aged 25 to 39 with acute or convalescent COVID-19.

In its sample, this clone was seen once. V gene TRBV6-5 combines with J gene TRBJ1-5; D call uncertain. The CDR3 length is 14 residues. The V and J ends lost 7 bases and 1 base respectively, with 11 bases between them. In germline, CDR1 is MNHEY, CDR2 SVGAGI. The CDR3 region is CASKPVVSNQPQHF. The CDR3 DNA follows: TGTGCCAGCAAGCCGGTGGTGAGCAATCAGCCCCAGCATTTT.

This clone showed up just a few times. The chain is built from TRBV7-8 and TRBJ2-1; 7 positions agree with TRBD1. Germline loops: CDR1 SGHVS, CDR2 FQNEAQ. The CDR3 has 14 amino acids. V lost 2 bases, J lost 8 bases, and 6 bases stayed unmatched. The CDR3 DNA sequence: TGTGCCAGCAGCTTACTAGGGGGCGGCGATGAGCAGTTCTTC. The encoded protein is CASSLLGGGDEQFF.

The chain joins TRBV30 to TRBJ2-1, with D possibly matching TRBD2 (8 bases). Between the trimmed V and J ends, which lost 4 bases and 5 bases, there was a span of 18 bases. This CDR3 spans 15 amino acids. CDR1 GTSNPN and CDR2 SVGIG come from the germline V gene (reference sequence). The CDR3 DNA is TGTGCCTGGAAGGGGGCGGGAGGAGTGCACAATGAGCAGTTCTTC. Translation gives CAWKGAGGVHNEQFF.

Notes on this clone: Other nucleotide sequences in the sample specify the same CDR3. V gene TRBV9 combines with J gene TRBJ2-7, with 11 nucleotides matching TRBD1. V dropped 0 bases and J dropped 5; count of bases not matched to a gene: 1. In germline, CDR1 is SGDLS, CDR2 YYNGEE. The CDR3 spans 14 residues. Here the CDR3 reads CASSVGTGGDEQYF. The CDR3 DNA reads TGTGCCAGCAGCGTAGGGACAGGGGGCGACGAGCAGTACTTC.

This clone turned up a few times. The chain couples TRBV7-8 to TRBJ2-3; D is perhaps TRBD2 (5 bases). Between the trimmed V and J ends, which lost 5 bases and 1 base, there was a span of 13 bases. Germline V lookup: CDR1 SGHVS, CDR2 FQNEAQ. The CDR3 has 15 amino acids. CDR3 residues: CASSPLAIGTDTQYF. Here the CDR3 DNA reads TGTGCCAGCAGCCCTCTAGCAATAGGCACAGATACGCAGTATTTT.

The chain has TRBV19 and TRBJ1-5; no firm D call. The CDR3 extends over 13 amino acids. The V gene lost 4 bases and the J gene lost 7 bases, with 11 bases spanning the gap. Germline loops: CDR1 LNHDA, CDR2 SQIVND (reference sequence). This CDR3 reads CASSTQREQPQHF. CDR3 DNA: TGTGCCAGTAGTACCCAGAGGGAGCAGCCCCAGCATTTT.

The gene calls are TRBV6-6 and TRBJ1-4; D is unclear. The V end was cut by 6 bases, the J end by 7 bases, with 15 bases between. This CDR3 is 14 amino acids long. In germline, CDR1 is MNHNY, CDR2 SVGAGI (reference sequence). The CDR3 nucleotides are TGTGCCAGCAGACCCCTAGGTGGAGGTGAAAAACTGTTTTTT. Translation: CASRPLGGGEKLFF.

The genes are TRBV15 and TRBJ1-5; 9 positions agree with TRBD1. The trim removed 1 base at V and 5 bases at J, leaving 3 bases unmatched. CDR3 size: 15 residues. Germline-derived CDR1 and CDR2 are LNHNV and YYDKDF (reference sequence). CDR3: CATSRAGQGYQPQHF. Written as DNA, the CDR3 is TGTGCCACCAGCAGAGCGGGACAGGGTTATCAGCCCCAGCATTTT.

The CDR3 reads CASSQPRDRGHLSNFNEQFF. In DNA form, the CDR3 reads TGTGCCAGCAGCCAACCCCGGGACAGGGGCCACCTTTCCAACTTCAATGAGCAGTTCTTC. The J gene is TRBJ2-1, the V gene TRBV14; 10 bases line up with TRBD1. Per the germline V gene, CDR1 is SGHDN and CDR2 is FVKESK. The CDR3 loop spans 20 amino acids. Trimming took 2 bases from V and 6 from J; bases not matched to a gene: 19.

The rearrangement joins TRBV5-5 to TRBJ2-2; D might be TRBD1 (5 bases). V dropped 4 bases and J dropped 3 bases, with 13 bases sitting between them. The CDR3 loop spans 15 amino acids. CDR1 and CDR2 (germline): SGHKS, YYEKEE (reference sequence). The DNA of the CDR3 is TGTGCCAGCAGCGGGGCCCAGCAGCACACCGGGGAGCTGTTTTTT. It is translated as CASSGAQQHTGELFF.

Remarks on this clone: Different DNA sequences within this sample yield the same CDR3. V usage is TRBV5-1 and J usage is TRBJ2-5, with a possible D match to TRBD1 (6 bases). V was trimmed by 2 bases and J by 3 bases, leaving 11 bases between them. Germline CDR1 SGHRS, CDR2 YFSETQ. The CDR3 loop spans 14 amino acids. CDR3 DNA sequence: TGCGCCAGCAGCTTACAGGGTAGGGAAGAGACCCAGTACTTC. Its protein is CASSLQGREETQYF.

The chain recombines TRBV6-5 with TRBJ1-6; D may be TRBD1 (5 bases). This CDR3 contains 13 residues. From germline, CDR1 is MNHEY and CDR2 SVGAGI. The ends were cut back, 10 bases at V and 10 bases at J, with 17 bases in the middle. The CDR3: CATKKTVLSPLHF. CDR3 in DNA: TGTGCCACTAAGAAGACAGTCTTGTCACCCCTCCACTTT.

As concerns this clone: This sample also contains other DNA sequences that code for the same CDR3. V is TRBV5-1 and J is TRBJ2-6; no reliable D call. The CDR3 has 15 amino acids. Germline CDR1 and CDR2: SGHRS and YFSETQ. V lost 1 base, J lost 0 bases, and 5 bases lay in between. The CDR3 sequence is CASSLTISGANVLTF. Here the CDR3 DNA reads TGCGCCAGCAGCTTGACTATCTCTGGGGCCAACGTCCTGACTTTC.

V usage is TRBV5-1 and J usage is TRBJ2-3; D uncertain. Germline V gene data show CDR1 as SGHRS and CDR2 as YFSETQ. The V and J ends lost 0 bases and 1 base respectively, with 12 bases between them. CDR3 length: 16 amino acids. The CDR3 nucleotides read TGCGCCAGCAGCTTGGATTCCCCTCCCGGCACAGATACGCAGTATTTT. Its protein product is CASSLDSPPGTDTQYF.

This clone turned up a few times. The chain has TRBV7-2 and TRBJ1-3; TRBD1 matches 9 bases. Per germline, CDR1 SGHTA and CDR2 FQGNSA. Unmatched junction bases numbered 12, after V lost 0 bases and J lost 12 bases. The CDR3 is made up of 16 amino acids. The CDR3 spells CASSLAPHRGRMGIYF. DNA of the CDR3: TGTGCCAGCAGCTTAGCCCCTCACAGGGGGCGCATGGGCATATATTTT.

The V gene is TRBV28, the J gene TRBJ1-5; maybe TRBD1 (6 bases). The CDR3 is 12 residues long. V gave up 8 bases and J gave up 7 bases, with 12 bases separating them. The germline V gene has CDR1 MDHEN and CDR2 SYDVKM. The CDR3 DNA is TGTGCCAGCCAGGGGCTGTACCAGCCCCAGCATTTT. Encoded protein: CASQGLYQPQHF.

The gene calls are TRBV7-6 and TRBJ2-7, with TRBD1 matching 9 bases. The CDR3 extends over 14 amino acids. The junction had 7 bases not matched to a gene; V was cut back by 3 bases and J by 7 bases. From germline, CDR1 is SGHVS and CDR2 FNYEAQ. The chain's CDR3 is CASSLGTGLGEQYF. As DNA, the CDR3 is TGTGCCAGCAGCTTGGGGACAGGGCTGGGGGAGCAGTACTTC.

The chain has TRBV6-5 and TRBJ1-5; D gene ambiguous. The V end lost 7 bases, the J end lost 2 bases, and 9 bases lay between the germline ends. The germline gives CDR1 MNHEY, CDR2 SVGAGI. The CDR3 runs to 13 residues. The CDR3 DNA reads TGTGCCAGCAATGTGGAGGGCAATCAGCCCCAGCATTTT. It translates to CASNVEGNQPQHF.

The chain has TRBV2 and TRBJ2-7; D uncertain. V dropped 0 bases and J dropped 2 bases, with 5 bases sitting between them. The CDR3 loop spans 13 amino acids. Germline loops: CDR1 SNHLY, CDR2 FYNNEI. CDR3 in DNA: TGTGCCAGCAGTGAAGCGCGAACCTACGAGCAGTACTTC. This translates into CASSEARTYEQYF.

The sample holds a few counts of this clone. This chain joins TRBV5-6 and TRBJ1-2; unclear D gene. This CDR3 has 13 residues. Germline CDR1 and CDR2: SGHDT and YYEEEE. V lost 0 bases and J lost 6, with 9 bases in between. Written as DNA, the CDR3 is TGTGCCAGCAGCTTGGGTATCGAGGATGGCTACACCTTC. It codes for CASSLGIEDGYTF.

The V gene is TRBV7-9, the J gene TRBJ1-1, with D maybe TRBD1 (5 bases). Deletions cut 7 bases from V and 1 base from J, with 10 bases between. The length of the CDR3 is 13 residues. Germline V gene sequence: CDR1 SEHNR, CDR2 FQNEAQ (reference sequence). Here the CDR3 reads CASTGARNTEAFF. CDR3 nucleotide sequence: TGTGCCAGCACCGGGGCCAGGAACACTGAAGCTTTCTTT.